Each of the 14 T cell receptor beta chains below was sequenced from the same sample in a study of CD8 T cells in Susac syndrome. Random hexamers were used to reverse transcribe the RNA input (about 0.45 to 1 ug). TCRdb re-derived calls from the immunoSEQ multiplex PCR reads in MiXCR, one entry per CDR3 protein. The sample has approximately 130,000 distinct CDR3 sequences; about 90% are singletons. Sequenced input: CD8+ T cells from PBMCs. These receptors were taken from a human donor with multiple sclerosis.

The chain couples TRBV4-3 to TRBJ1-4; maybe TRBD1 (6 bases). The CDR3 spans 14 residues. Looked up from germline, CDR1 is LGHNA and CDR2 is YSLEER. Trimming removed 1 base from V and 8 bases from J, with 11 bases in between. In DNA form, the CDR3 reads TGCGCCAGCAGCCAAGGGGAGGGGGAGGAAAAACTGTTTTTT. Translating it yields CASSQGEGEEKLFF.

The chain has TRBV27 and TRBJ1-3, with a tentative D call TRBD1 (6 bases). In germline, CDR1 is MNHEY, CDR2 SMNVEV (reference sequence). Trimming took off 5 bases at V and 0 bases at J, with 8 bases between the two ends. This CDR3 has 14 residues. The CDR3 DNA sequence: TGTGCCAGCAGTCCCAGGGGCTCTGGAAACACCATATATTTT. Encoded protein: CASSPRGSGNTIYF.

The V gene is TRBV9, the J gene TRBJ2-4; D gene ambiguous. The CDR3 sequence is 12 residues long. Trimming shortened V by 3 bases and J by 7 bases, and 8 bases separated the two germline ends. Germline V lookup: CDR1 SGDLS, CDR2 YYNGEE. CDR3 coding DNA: TGTGCCAGCAGCGGTGGTGAGAACATTCAGTACTTC. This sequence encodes CASSGGENIQYF.

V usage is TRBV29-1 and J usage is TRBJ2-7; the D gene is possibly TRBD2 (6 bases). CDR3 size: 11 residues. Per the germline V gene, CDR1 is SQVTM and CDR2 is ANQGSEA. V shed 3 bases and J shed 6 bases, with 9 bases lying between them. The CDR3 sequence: CSVEGLGEQYF. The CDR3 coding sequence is TGCAGCGTTGAGGGACTTGGCGAGCAGTACTTC.

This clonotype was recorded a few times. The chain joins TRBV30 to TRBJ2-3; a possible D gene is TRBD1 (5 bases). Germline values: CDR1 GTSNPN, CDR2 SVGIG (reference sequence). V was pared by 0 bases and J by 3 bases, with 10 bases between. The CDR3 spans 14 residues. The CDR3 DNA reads TGTGCCTGGAGTGTTGCAGGGTTAACAGATACGCAGTATTTT. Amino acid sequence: CAWSVAGLTDTQYF.

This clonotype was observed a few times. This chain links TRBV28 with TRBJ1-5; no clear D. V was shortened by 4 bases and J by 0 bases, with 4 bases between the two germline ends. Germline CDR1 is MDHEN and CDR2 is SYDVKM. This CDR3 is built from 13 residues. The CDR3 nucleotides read TGTGCCAGCAGTTCCTATAGCAATCAGCCCCAGCATTTT. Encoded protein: CASSSYSNQPQHF.

The CDR3 reads CASSYTAGNTGELFF. The CDR3 region has the DNA TGTGCCAGCAGTTACACCGCGGGGAACACCGGGGAGCTGTTTTTT. The chain carries TRBV6-6 and TRBJ2-2; a possible D gene is TRBD2 (5 bases). This CDR3 has 15 amino acids. V dropped 2 bases and J dropped 1 base, with 8 bases sitting between them. Germline lookup yields CDR1 MNHNY and CDR2 SVGAGI (reference sequence).

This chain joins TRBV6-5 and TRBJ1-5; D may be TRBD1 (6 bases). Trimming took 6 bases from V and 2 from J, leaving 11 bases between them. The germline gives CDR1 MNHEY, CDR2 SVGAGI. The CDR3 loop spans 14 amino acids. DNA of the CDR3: TGTGCCAGCAGAAAGACAGGCCGCAATCAGCCCCAGCATTTT. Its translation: CASRKTGRNQPQHF.

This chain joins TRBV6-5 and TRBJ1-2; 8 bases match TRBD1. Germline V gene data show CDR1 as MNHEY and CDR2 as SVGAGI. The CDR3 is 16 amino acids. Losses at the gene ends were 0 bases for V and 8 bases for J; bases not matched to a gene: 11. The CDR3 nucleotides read TGTGCCAGCAGTTACTCTAGGACAGGGATGATTGCGGGCTACACCTTC. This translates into CASSYSRTGMIAGYTF.

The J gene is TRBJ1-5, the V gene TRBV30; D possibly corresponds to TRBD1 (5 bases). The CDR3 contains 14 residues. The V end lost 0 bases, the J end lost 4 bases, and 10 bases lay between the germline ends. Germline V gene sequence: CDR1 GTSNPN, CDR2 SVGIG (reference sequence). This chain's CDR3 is CAWSVGQGNQPQHF. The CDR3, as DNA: TGTGCCTGGAGTGTAGGGCAGGGTAATCAGCCCCAGCATTTT.

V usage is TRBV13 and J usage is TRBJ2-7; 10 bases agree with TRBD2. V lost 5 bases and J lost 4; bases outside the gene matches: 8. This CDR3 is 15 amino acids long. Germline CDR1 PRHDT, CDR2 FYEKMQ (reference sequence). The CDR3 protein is CASSHQREGNYEQYF. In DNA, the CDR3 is TGTGCCAGCAGCCACCAGCGGGAGGGAAATTACGAGCAGTACTTC.

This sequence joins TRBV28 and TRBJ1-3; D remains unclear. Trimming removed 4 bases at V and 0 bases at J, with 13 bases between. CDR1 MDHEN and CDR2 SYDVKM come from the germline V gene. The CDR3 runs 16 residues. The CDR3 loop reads CASSYSRLLSGNTIYF. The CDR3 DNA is TGTGCCAGCAGTTATTCCAGGCTTCTCTCTGGAAACACCATATATTTT.

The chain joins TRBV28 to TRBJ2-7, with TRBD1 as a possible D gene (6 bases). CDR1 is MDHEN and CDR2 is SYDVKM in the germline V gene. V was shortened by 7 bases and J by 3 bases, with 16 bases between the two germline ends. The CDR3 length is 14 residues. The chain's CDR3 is CASTLGDRIYEQYF. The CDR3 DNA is TGTGCCAGCACCCTAGGAGACAGGATCTACGAGCAGTACTTC.

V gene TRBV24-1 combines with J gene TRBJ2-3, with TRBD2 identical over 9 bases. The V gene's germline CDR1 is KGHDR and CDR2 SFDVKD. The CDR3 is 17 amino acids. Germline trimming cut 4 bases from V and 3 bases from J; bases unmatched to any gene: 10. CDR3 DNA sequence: TGTGCCACCAGTGACCCCCGGGGAGCGGGAGGAACAGATACGCAGTATTTT. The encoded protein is CATSDPRGAGGTDTQYF.